This T cell receptor beta chain stems from a study of shared clonotypes between healthy human individuals (dated by TCRdb to about 2020). Looking at the study overall: The cohort comprised a couple of women and a few men aged 18 to 49 years. To estimate repertoire size and how much clonotypes are shared between individuals, the study performed deep sequencing of blood TCR repertoires from a handful of healthy adults. Leukapheresis yielded between about 0.85 and 10 billion PBMCs per donor. For each donor, three plates each were used for CD4 naive and CD4 memory, two plates were used for CD8 naive, and one plate was used for CD8 memory. To increase sequencing depth and limit assay-specific biases, different laboratories used diverse techniques to prepare libraries and sequence TCR repertoires. Findings and caveats that apply to the study as a whole: Naive subsets generally had larger estimated clonotype richness than memory subsets. Rarefaction of sorted-subset datasets indicated incomplete sequencing despite the large sequencing depth. When a handful of donors were compared, the shared fraction of clonotypes was roughly 4.8% for naive CD4, around 3.6% for naive CD8, roughly 2.5% for memory CD4, and around 0.4% for memory CD8. Based on pairwise subsampling, the degree of clonotype sharing among donors was expected to be affected by sequencing depth. Sampling was restricted to blood, and TCR repertoires in tissue are likely to differ from TCR repertoires in blood. The small number of donors limited the genetic and exposure-history diversity represented. Compared with non-shared clonotypes, clonotypes shared by all four sorted-subset donors had higher generation probabilities.

The CDR3 numbers 16 residues from cysteine through phenylalanine. CDR3 DNA only is kept here, 48 bases in frame from base 1. CDR1 and CDR2 are drawn from the germline V gene: SGDLS, YYNGEE. Germline trimming: 3 bases from V, 0 bases from J; junction bases outside gene matches: 8. This clone has only a few counts. Its antigen is currently not known. Base quality data are lacking; no much larger clone is found one base away. Healthy HIV-negative adults with no recently reported acute infections or vaccinations were included as donors. Every donor was a Caucasian adult living in Nashville, Tennessee, USA. CD4+ T cells were enriched by magnetic negative selection; naive cells were then positively selected on CD45RA, and the negative fraction formed the memory subset. Blood was obtained by leukapheresis, after which PBMCs were separated by Ficoll-Histopaque density gradient centrifugation and cryopreserved in liquid nitrogen vapor phase. Purity and quantity of every magnetically sorted T cell population were checked by analytical flow cytometry. Genomic DNA was isolated from each sorted fraction and quantified by UV absorbance on a Nanodrop 2000c.

Using the deep immunoSEQ assay, multiplex PCR amplified TCR CDR3 regions from genomic DNA. For each cell subset, the extracted genomic DNA was distributed evenly across all wells of several immunoSEQ 96-well plates, and each plate served as one replicate. For sorted subsets, approximately 210 ng genomic DNA, equal to about 30,000 T cell genomes, was loaded into each replicate PCR. The purified libraries were quantified using a Qubit 3.0 fluorometer, sized with a Bioanalyzer 2100, and then quantified again using the KAPA Library Quantification kit. A separate single-read 150-cycle Illumina NextSeq 550 flow cell was used to sequence each immunoSEQ 96-well plate. Concerning the study's data processing: Because the immunoSEQ output held only junctional sequences and lacked quality scores, the filtering could not match the filtering applied to full-length reads. To assign V/J genes and CDR3, sequences were annotated against IMGT germline references using PyIR, a Python wrapper for IgBLAST v1.9. Any read was removed if the V/J assignment was weak (E-value above 1e-6), the CDR3 was missing, or the read contained stop codons, out-of-frame junctions, or ambiguous translated residues. V3J clonotypes were defined as sequences sharing the same inferred V gene, J gene, and CDR3 amino acid sequence. To compute the percentage overlap between repertoires, the number of shared unique clonotypes was divided by the size of the smaller repertoire. Richness of each repertoire was evaluated using RTK rarefaction, the Chao1 estimator, and Recon v2.1 estimates of unobserved clonotypes. OLGA was used to compute generation probabilities for all TCRbeta clonotypes that the gDNA method yielded from several donors. The table comes from immuneACCESS by way of TCRdb, which keeps in-frame sequences with V and J called. Part of the clones is missing from these tables; in studies checked, under half for an unresolved V gene and the rest for unknown reasons. The D gene and trimming were derived from the DNA, and the V and J assignments and clone size from that table. The sample contains 2 million to 2.5 million clones, about nine tenths of them found a single time. 0.37% of the sample belongs to the ten largest clones.

The material sequenced was naive CD4+ T cells from PBMCs. The cell subset or site label, as the study defines it: CD45RA+ positively selected. The clonotype was recovered from a man aged 18 to 29 in good health. Some clones in this sample may be carry-over from other donors' samples. The chain couples TRBV9 to TRBJ1-1, with 7 bases aligning to TRBD1. The DNA sequence is as follows: TGTGCCAGCAGCGAACGACAGGGAGGTATGAACACTGAAGCTTTCTTT. Its product reads: CASSERQGGMNTEAFF.